This T cell receptor (beta chain) is drawn from a study of blood T cell repertoires in COVID-19. Repertoires were generated with immunoSEQ multiplex PCR, while TCRdb's copy carries only in-frame clones and drops some. Among around 320,000 clones listed, 90% were seen once. The CDR3 sequence is 14 residues long. Unmatched junction bases numbered 12, after V lost 7 bases and J lost 9 bases. Germline CDR1 SEHNR, CDR2 FQNEAQ (reference sequence). This clone was detected a few times. The participants were between roughly 18 and 100 years old and came from fewer than 25 US areas. The sample taken for sequencing was PBMCs or T cells enriched from blood (not recorded which). The chain employs TRBV7-9 and TRBJ1-5; 7 nucleotides agree with TRBD1. This sequence was found in a woman in her 30s who had been exposed to COVID-19. Here the CDR3 reads CASTSGGQTAPQHF. CDR3 coding DNA: TGTGCCAGCACCTCTGGGGGACAGACGGCGCCCCAGCATTTT. Looking up the rest from reference TRBV7-9 and TRBJ1-5 gives the full variable domain: DTGVSQNPRHKITKRGQNVTFRCDPISEHNRLYWYRQTLGQGPEFLTYFQNEAQLEKSRLLSDRFSAERPKGSFSTLEIQRTEQGDSAMYLCASTSGGQTAPQHFGDGTRLSIL.